This is a list of T cell receptor beta chains from one sample in a study of STAT5B mutations in CD4+ large granular lymphocyte leukemia. The assay was immunoSEQ multiplex PCR, and TCRdb's table has in-frame clones only and misses some. Among around 30,000 clones listed, around 81% were seen once. Material: CD4+ T cells from blood buffy coats. Every receptor here comes from a human donor in good health. CDR3s include the opening cysteine and the closing phenylalanine or tryptophan. Fields, in order: D gene, J gene, V gene, clone size, CDR3 protein, CDR3 DNA. A D gene is named only where the DNA matches it firmly. The listing skips clone size in some rows; elsewhere it reads once, few, many or a size class.

>NA|TRBJ1-5|TRBV28|NA
CASMRGDNQPQHF
TGTGCCAGCATGAGGGGGGACAATCAGCCCCAGCATTTT
>NA|TRBJ2-5|TRBV5-1|NA
CASSLDRPEETQYF
TGCGCCAGCAGCTTGGACAGACCGGAAGAGACCCAGTACTTC
>NA|TRBJ2-1|TRBV29-1|once
CSVEDLRSSYNEQFF
TGCAGCGTTGAAGATCTAAGGAGCTCCTACAATGAGCAGTTCTTC
>TRBD2|TRBJ2-3|TRBV6-1|NA
CASRGAGGPDTQYF
TGTGCCAGCAGGGGAGCGGGAGGGCCAGATACGCAGTATTTT
>TRBD1|TRBJ2-7|TRBV4-1|NA
CASSQDWGQDYYEQYF
TGCGCCAGCAGCCAAGATTGGGGACAGGACTACTACGAGCAGTACTTC
>TRBD2|TRBJ2-1|TRBV19|NA
CASSIKRGRTTNEQFF
TGTGCCAGTAGTATTAAGCGGGGCCGTACCACCAATGAGCAGTTCTTC
>TRBD1|TRBJ2-2|TRBV10-2|NA
CASRGQGNTGELFF
TGCGCCAGCAGAGGACAGGGAAACACCGGGGAGCTGTTTTTT
>NA|TRBJ1-2|TRBV7-9|NA
CASSPRGPVNYGYTF
TGTGCCAGCAGCCCCCGGGGGCCCGTTAACTATGGCTACACCTTC
>TRBD2|TRBJ2-4|TRBV4-2|NA
CASSQDRGGPIQYF
TGTGCCAGCAGCCAAGATCGCGGGGGGCCTATTCAGTACTTC
>NA|TRBJ2-7|TRBV28|NA
CASSPDRRLEYF
TGTGCCAGCAGTCCCGACAGGAGGTTGGAGTACTTC
>NA|TRBJ1-5|TRBV6-6|NA
CASSYGRGSNQPQHF
TGTGCCAGCAGTTACGGCAGAGGAAGCAATCAGCCCCAGCATTTT
>NA|TRBJ2-2|TRBV7-9|few
CASSLRGTGELFF
TGTGCCAGCAGCTTGAGGGGAACCGGGGAGCTGTTTTTT
>NA|TRBJ2-1|TRBV7-2|few
CASSLQGMGNEQFF
TGTGCCAGCAGCTTACAGGGGATGGGCAATGAGCAGTTCTTC
>TRBD1|TRBJ1-5|TRBV11-2|NA
CASSFLGQGSNQPQHF
TGTGCCAGCAGCTTTCTCGGACAGGGGAGCAATCAGCCCCAGCATTTT
>NA|TRBJ1-1|TRBV11-2|few
CASSLVGGRAFF
TGTGCCAGCAGCTTAGTGGGGGGGCGAGCTTTCTTT
>TRBD1|TRBJ1-4|TRBV9|NA
CASSSTGTNEKLFF
TGTGCCAGCAGCTCGACAGGGACTAATGAAAAACTGTTTTTT
>NA|TRBJ2-1|TRBV6-4|NA
CASSAAPLDEQFF
TGTGCCAGCAGCGCGGCCCCCTTGGATGAGCAGTTCTTC
>TRBD1|TRBJ1-1|TRBV7-2|few
CASSRQGNTEAFF
TGTGCCAGCAGCCGACAGGGGAACACTGAAGCTTTCTTT
>NA|TRBJ1-1|TRBV7-2|NA
CASSYGTQAFF
TGTGCCAGCAGCTACGGGACACAGGCTTTCTTT
>NA|TRBJ1-5|TRBV18|NA
CASSPGRGGNQPQHF
TGTGCCAGCTCACCGGGCAGGGGTGGCAATCAGCCCCAGCATTTT
>NA|TRBJ2-3|TRBV30|few
CAWSVRSADTQYF
TGTGCCTGGAGTGTAAGGTCTGCAGATACGCAGTATTTT
>NA|TRBJ2-3|TRBV4-2|NA
CASSPGSTDTQYF
TGTGCCAGCAGCCCGGGAAGCACAGATACGCAGTATTTT
>NA|TRBJ1-3|TRBV7-8|NA
CASRIAGDGNTIYF
TGTGCCAGCAGAATAGCAGGAGATGGAAACACCATATATTTT